The 25 T cell receptor beta chains below all came from one sample that was sequenced in a study of read filtering for tumor transcriptome and immune sequencing (dated by TCRdb to about 2020). The sequencer listed for this sample is Illumina HiSeq 4000. Starting from roughly 0.4 ug RNA, TCR libraries were constructed with the Immunoverse kit using molecular barcoded adaptors that cover the alpha/delta and beta/gamma chains. TCRdb took the public reads, trimmed them with fastp at Q25, ran MiXCR for clone calling and kept in-frame beta chains. Entries are consolidated by CDR3 protein sequence, retaining the most common genes and DNA. A total of roughly 90,000 distinct CDR3 sequences appear in this sample, over 9% of them only once. Under 15% of the sample goes to the ten largest clones. Material for sequencing was a population of CD138-negative cells sorted from bone marrow. The sample's cell subset or site label, decoded: bone marrow mononuclear cells depleted of CD138+ plasma/myeloma cells by negative magnetic selection. These receptors were taken from a donor aged 40 or over with multiple myeloma.

This clonotype was detected many times. This chain joins TRBV13 and TRBJ1-1; no firm D call. Per germline, CDR1 PRHDT and CDR2 FYEKMQ (reference sequence). Between the trimmed V and J ends, which lost 5 bases and 3 bases, there was a span of 13 bases. The CDR3 sequence is 14 residues long. CDR3 sequence: CASSLTPGDTEAFF. DNA for the CDR3: TGTGCCAGCAGCCTGACCCCGGGTGACACTGAAGCTTTCTTT.

This clonotype was detected many times. The J gene is TRBJ1-1, the V gene TRBV29-1, with D hard to call. There are 12 residues in the CDR3. Trimming stripped 6 bases from V and 1 base from J, with 9 bases between. Germline assignment: CDR1 SQVTM and CDR2 ANQGSEA. The CDR3 reads CSVTRRNTEAFF. Here the CDR3 DNA reads TGCAGCGTGACTAGGCGGAACACTGAAGCTTTCTTT.

Note on this clonotype: Germline and junction disagree at one end, which may indicate a read error. The J gene is TRBJ2-1, the V gene TRBV19, with 7 bases matching TRBD2. The CDR3 runs 14 residues. The V gene's germline CDR1 is LNHDA and CDR2 SQIVND (reference sequence). The CDR3: CAGRTGGTYNEQFF. The DNA for the CDR3 is TGTGCCGGTAGGACGGGAGGCACCTACAATGAGCAGTTCTTC.

This clonotype was picked up a small number of times. The rearrangement joins TRBV5-1 to TRBJ1-1, with D possibly being TRBD1 (5 bases). V shed 0 bases and J shed 0 bases, with 9 bases lying between them. CDR1 is SGHRS, CDR2 YFSETQ, per germline. The CDR3 is 15 residues long. CDR3 protein: CASSLGGGVNTEAFF. In nucleotides, the CDR3 is TGCGCCAGCAGCTTGGGCGGGGGAGTGAACACTGAAGCTTTCTTT.

This clonotype was recorded many times. The rearrangement links TRBV28 to TRBJ2-1; the D call may be TRBD1 or TRBD2 (6 bases each). Looked up from germline, CDR1 is MDHEN and CDR2 is SYDVKM. Trimming shortened V by 3 bases and J by 6 bases, and 12 bases separated the two germline ends. The CDR3 runs 14 residues. The CDR3 spells CASSFWGAPNEQFF. Here the CDR3 DNA reads TGTGCCAGCAGTTTCTGGGGGGCCCCCAATGAGCAGTTCTTC.

This clonotype was seen a few times. The CDR3 sequence is CASSLQGGGGHTEAFF. In nucleotides, the CDR3 is TGTGCCAGCAGCTTACAGGGTGGCGGAGGGCACACTGAAGCTTTCTTT. The chain combines TRBV7-3 with TRBJ1-1, with a possible D match to TRBD1 (5 bases). The CDR3 is made up of 16 amino acids. Germline-derived CDR1 and CDR2 are SGHTA and FQGTGA. V lost 2 bases, J lost 3 bases, and 16 bases lay in between.

This clonotype was counted at least ten times. V usage is TRBV7-2 and J usage is TRBJ2-7; the match to TRBD2 covers 9 bases. The CDR3 has 14 residues. Germline-derived CDR1 and CDR2 are SGHTA and FQGNSA. With 1 base clipped from V and 7 bases from J, the junction kept 5 bases outside the gene matches. The CDR3 sequence is CASSLDGLAREQYF. The CDR3 nucleotides are TGTGCCAGCAGCTTAGATGGACTAGCGCGAGAGCAGTACTTC.

This clonotype was picked up many times. The chain is built from TRBV6-6 and TRBJ2-7; D might be TRBD1 (6 bases). V was cut by 4 bases and J by 6 bases, with 10 bases left in between. This CDR3 is 12 amino acids long. Germline V CDR1 and CDR2: MNHNY, SVGAGI (reference sequence). The CDR3 DNA is TGTGCCAGCAGTTTACCAGGGGTCGAGCAGTACTTC. The encoded protein is CASSLPGVEQYF.

This clonotype was detected ten times or more. CDR3 sequence reads: CASSYLSTSGSDEQYF. CDR3 coding DNA: TGTGCCAGCAGTTACTTATCGACTAGCGGGAGCGACGAGCAGTACTTC. The chain links TRBV6-6 to TRBJ2-7, with 12 positions matching TRBD2. Germline CDR1 reads MNHNY; CDR2 reads SVGAGI (reference sequence). The J segment lost 5 bases and the V segment lost 1 base, leaving 6 bases of the junction unmatched. The CDR3 length is 16 residues.

This clonotype was seen repeatedly, ten times or more. This chain links TRBV3-1 with TRBJ2-3, with D maybe TRBD2 (5 bases). V lost 7 bases and J 0 bases, leaving 11 bases between the germline ends. The CDR3 runs 14 residues. The germline V gene has CDR1 LGHDT and CDR2 YNNKEL (reference sequence). In DNA, the CDR3 is TGTGCCAGCATTGGGAGTTCCAGCACAGATACGCAGTATTTT. This encodes CASIGSSSTDTQYF.

This clonotype has ten or more counts. The chain carries TRBV2 and TRBJ2-3; weak D call: TRBD1 (5 bases). Germline loops: CDR1 SNHLY, CDR2 FYNNEI. The CDR3 runs 14 residues. V was trimmed by 7 bases and J by 2 bases, leaving 13 bases between them. The CDR3: CASMGRESTDTQYF. The CDR3 nucleotides read TGTGCCAGCATGGGCAGGGAATCCACAGATACGCAGTATTTT.

This clonotype was seen ten or more times. CDR3: CASSEGPWGLSGEQYF. DNA for the CDR3: TGTGCCAGCAGTGAAGGGCCGTGGGGTCTATCAGGGGAGCAGTACTTC. This chain connects TRBV2 to TRBJ2-7, with D possibly being TRBD1 (5 bases). Trimming took off 1 base at V and 7 bases at J, with 20 bases between the two ends. The CDR3 runs 16 residues. Germline V CDR1 and CDR2: SNHLY, FYNNEI.

At least ten counts were recorded for this clonotype. This rearrangement joins TRBV6-2 or TRBV6-3 to TRBJ2-1; 11 nucleotides align to TRBD2. Germline V gene lookup returns CDR1 MNHEY and CDR2 SVGEGT. The CDR3 sequence is 15 residues long. V shed 2 bases and J 8 bases; nucleotides not matched to a gene: 5. As DNA, the CDR3 is TGTGCCAGCAGTTACCTAGCGGGAGGTCGGGATGAGCAGTTCTTC. As protein: CASSYLAGGRDEQFF.

In this sample, this clonotype turned up many times. This sequence joins TRBV5-1 and TRBJ2-3; D gene uncertain. Trimming took off 0 bases at V and 5 bases at J, with 10 bases between the two ends. CDR1 is SGHRS, CDR2 YFSETQ, per germline. The CDR3 length is 14 residues. The chain's CDR3 is CASSLVGSGDTQYF. CDR3 in DNA: TGCGCCAGCAGCTTGGTAGGGTCTGGAGATACGCAGTATTTT.

This clonotype was recorded at least ten times. The rearrangement links TRBV12-3 or TRBV12-4 to TRBJ2-6, with D tentatively TRBD1 or TRBD2 (6 bases each). The CDR3 is 14 amino acids. Trimming pared 6 bases from V and 1 base from J, leaving 7 bases between. The CDR3 loop reads CASRGGSGANVLTF. The DNA of the CDR3 is TGTGCCAGCAGAGGGGGGTCTGGGGCCAACGTCCTGACTTTC.

There are many counts of this clonotype. V and J are TRBV28 and TRBJ1-4, with 7 bases identical to TRBD1. Trimming at V came to 5 bases and at J to 4 bases, leaving 4 bases not matched to a gene. This CDR3 spans 14 amino acids. CDR1 is MDHEN and CDR2 is SYDVKM in the germline V gene. The CDR3 coding sequence is TGTGCCAGCAGTCCGGGACAGATTAATGAAAAACTGTTTTTT. Residues: CASSPGQINEKLFF. The whole variable domain, remainder taken from reference TRBV28 and TRBJ1-4, is DVKVTQSSRYLVKRTGEKVFLECVQDMDHENMFWYRQDPGLGLRLIYFSYDVKMKEKGDIPEGYSVSREKKERFSLILESASTNQTSMYLCASSPGQINEKLFFGSGTQLSVL.

This clonotype has only one observation. This chain uses TRBV5-1 with TRBJ1-5; possible D gene TRBD1, 5 bases. Deletions cut 2 bases from V and 5 bases from J, with 14 bases between. Germline V CDR1 and CDR2: SGHRS, YFSETQ. The CDR3 consists of 15 residues. The CDR3 DNA reads TGCGCCAGCAGCTTCGCTGGGGCCGACGATCAGCCCCAGCATTTT. Protein: CASSFAGADDQPQHF.

This clonotype was observed at least ten times. This rearrangement joins TRBV9 to TRBJ2-1; no definite D call. Trimming pared 0 bases from V and 0 bases from J, leaving 7 bases between. CDR1 and CDR2 from the germline V gene are SGDLS and YYNGEE. The CDR3 has 15 amino acids. CDR3 DNA: TGTGCCAGCAGCGTAGTGACCAGCTCCTACAATGAGCAGTTCTTC. Amino acids: CASSVVTSSYNEQFF.

The V and J genes are TRBV14 and TRBJ2-3; D unclear. Germline-derived CDR1 and CDR2 are SGHDN and FVKESK. The CDR3 has 13 amino acids. V was trimmed by 1 base and J by 1 base, leaving 3 bases between them. The CDR3 nucleotides are TGTGCCAGCAGCCAAGCCCGCACAGATACGCAGTATTTT. Translated, it gives CASSQARTDTQYF.

To note about this clonotype: One base separates it from a far larger clone, so it is likely a read error. The J gene is TRBJ2-1, the V gene TRBV6-6, with 7 positions matching TRBD2. The V and J ends lost 5 bases and 1 base, in that order; junction bases with no gene match: 8. The CDR3 sequence is 16 residues long. The germline gives CDR1 MNHNY, CDR2 SVGAGI (reference sequence). The CDR3, as DNA: TGTGCCAGCAGTGAGGCATCGGGGGGATCCTACAATGAGCAGTTCTTC. It encodes CASSEASGGSYNEQFF.

J is TRBJ2-2 and V is TRBV24-1; 7 bases agree with TRBD1. V trimming: 3 bases; J trimming: 5 bases; junction bases outside the gene matches: 11. The CDR3 sequence is 17 residues long. Germline values: CDR1 KGHDR, CDR2 SFDVKD. This CDR3 reads CATSDTAGGLRTGELFF. The CDR3, as DNA: TGTGCCACCAGTGATACGGCAGGGGGTTTGAGGACCGGGGAGCTGTTTTTT.

The sample holds many counts of this clonotype. The V gene is TRBV28, the J gene TRBJ2-7; unclear D gene. The V gene lost 6 bases and the J gene lost 0 bases, with 15 bases spanning the gap. Per germline, CDR1 MDHEN and CDR2 SYDVKM. The CDR3 runs 15 residues. In nucleotides, the CDR3 is TGTGCCAGCAGCCGAGGTGGATCCCCCTCCTACGAGCAGTACTTC. It specifies CASSRGGSPSYEQYF.

This clonotype showed up many times. V usage is TRBV7-9 and J usage is TRBJ2-1; D possibly corresponds to TRBD2 (5 bases). The CDR3 totals 15 residues. Germline V gene sequence: CDR1 SEHNR, CDR2 FQNEAQ (reference sequence). V lost 4 bases and J 0 bases, leaving 10 bases between the germline ends. CDR3 residues: CASSSEGSSYNEQFF. In DNA form, the CDR3 reads TGTGCCAGCAGCTCTGAAGGGAGCTCCTACAATGAGCAGTTCTTC.

This clonotype has a count of ten or more. The chain couples TRBV7-3 to TRBJ2-3, with 9 bases matching TRBD2. J lost 3 bases, V lost 4 bases, and 2 bases had no gene match. The CDR3 is 14 amino acids. Germline values: CDR1 SGHTA, CDR2 FQGTGA. The CDR3 nucleotides are TGTGCCAGCAGCTCCGGACTAGCGACAGATACGCAGTATTTT. This translates into CASSSGLATDTQYF.

This clonotype was counted many times. V is TRBV5-1 and J is TRBJ2-5; 15 bases line up with TRBD2. Germline V gene data show CDR1 as SGHRS and CDR2 as YFSETQ. CDR3 length: 16 residues. Trimming removed 4 bases from V and 5 bases from J; junction bases left unmatched: 6. DNA of the CDR3: TGCGCCAGCAGCAGGACTAGCGGGAGGGCCATTGAGACCCAGTACTTC. Protein: CASSRTSGRAIETQYF. Full variable domain (outside the CDR3, taken from reference TRBV5-1 and TRBJ2-5): KAGVTQTPRYLIKTRGQQVTLSCSPISGHRSVSWYQQTPGQGLQFLFEYFSETQRNKGNFPGRFSGRQFSNSRSEMNVSTLELGDSALYLCASSRTSGRAIETQYFGPGTRLLVL.